This T cell receptor (beta chain) was obtained from a study of radiation and T cells in renal cell carcinoma. V shed 5 bases and J shed 11 bases, with 16 bases lying between them. Germline loops: CDR1 SGHAT, CDR2 FQNNGV. CDR3 length equals 13 residues. Time point of the sample: blood 4 weeks post-SBRT, at nephrectomy. Specified treatment: 15 Gy SBRT to primary tumor, nephrectomy 4 weeks later. Nephrectomy followed 15 Gy stereotactic body radiation by 4 weeks. Serial blood draws occurred at baseline and 2 and 4 weeks post-SBRT. Of note for this clone: Its matching antigen is unknown.

Sequencing was performed with immunoSEQ multiplex PCR; in TCRdb, only in-frame clones are kept and a portion is missing. Among approximately 150,000 clones listed, 80% to 90% were seen once. Study-wide points: Baseline intratumoral clonotype presence is unknown without pretreatment biopsies. In blood, top tumor clones expanded by 2 weeks, shrinking by 4.

The origin of this receptor is a woman aged 45-65 years with renal cell carcinoma. The sample here was blood, taken from a patient whose treatment included radiotherapy and nephrectomy. The chain is built from TRBV11-2 and TRBJ2-1; D unclear. CDR3 protein: CASSLRTYWQQFF. The CDR3 nucleotides are TGTGCCAGCAGCCTCCGGACCTACTGGCAGCAGTTCTTC. Full variable domain (rest looked up from reference TRBV11-2 and TRBJ2-1): EAGVAQSPRYKIIEKRQSVAFWCNPISGHATLYWYQQILGQGPKLLIQFQNNGVVDDSQLPKDRFSAERLKGVDSTLKIQPAKLEDSAVYLCASSLRTYWQQFFGPGTRLTVL.